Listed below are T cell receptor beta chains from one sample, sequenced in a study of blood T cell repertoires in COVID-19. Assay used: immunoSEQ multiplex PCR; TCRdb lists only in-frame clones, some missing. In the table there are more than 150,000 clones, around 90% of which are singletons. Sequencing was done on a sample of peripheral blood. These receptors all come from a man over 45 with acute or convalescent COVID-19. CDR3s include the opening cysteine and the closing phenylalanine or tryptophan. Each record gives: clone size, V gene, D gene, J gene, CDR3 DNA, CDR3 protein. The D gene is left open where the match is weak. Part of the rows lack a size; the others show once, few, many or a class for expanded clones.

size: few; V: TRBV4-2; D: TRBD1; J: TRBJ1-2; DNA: TGTGCCAGCAGCCCAGAAGCAGGGGGCGTCGGCGGCTACACCTTC; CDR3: CASSPEAGGVGGYTF
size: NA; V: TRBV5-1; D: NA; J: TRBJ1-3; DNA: TGCGCCAGCAGCTTGGAGGTACAGAGCGGAAACACCATATATTTT; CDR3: CASSLEVQSGNTIYF
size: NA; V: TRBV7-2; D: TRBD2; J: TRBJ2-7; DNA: TGTGCCAGCAGCCTAAGTGGACTAGAACCGTCCTACGAGCAGTACTTC; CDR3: CASSLSGLEPSYEQYF
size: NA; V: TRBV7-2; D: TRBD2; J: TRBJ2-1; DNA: TGTGCCAGCAGCTTAAGGACTAGCGCCAGCTCCTACAATGAGCAGTTCTTC; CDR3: CASSLRTSASSYNEQFF
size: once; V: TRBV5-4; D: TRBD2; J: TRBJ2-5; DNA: TGTGCCAGCAGCGATGGGACTAGCGGAGACCAAGAGACCCAGTACTTC; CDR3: CASSDGTSGDQETQYF
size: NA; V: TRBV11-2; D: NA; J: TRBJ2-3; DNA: TGTGCCAGCAGCTTAGGGGGGGGGCTGGCAGATACGCAGTATTTT; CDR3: CASSLGGGLADTQYF
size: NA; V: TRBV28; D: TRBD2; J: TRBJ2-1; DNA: TGTGCCAGCAGCCCTACTAGCGGGAGGGGGAAGGAGCAGTTCTTC; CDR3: CASSPTSGRGKEQFF
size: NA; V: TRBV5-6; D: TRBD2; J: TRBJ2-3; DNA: TGTGCCAGCAGCTTGAAGGGACTAGCGGGAGCAGATACGCAGTATTTT; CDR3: CASSLKGLAGADTQYF
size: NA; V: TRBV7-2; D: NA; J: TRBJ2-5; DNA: TGTGCCAGCAGCCAAGGCGGGGCCCAAGAGACCCAGTACTTC; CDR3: CASSQGGAQETQYF
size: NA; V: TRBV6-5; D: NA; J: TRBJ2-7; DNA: TGTGCCAGCAGTTACTCGTCTGCCTACGAGCAGTACTTC; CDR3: CASSYSSAYEQYF